This T cell receptor (beta chain) was found in a study of blood T cell repertoires in COVID-19. As for the study in general: T cells, B-cell-depleted T cells, or PBMCs supplied cDNA or gDNA.

Some clones are missing from TCRdb's copy, which holds only in-frame ones; the method was immunoSEQ multiplex PCR. Of approximately 200,000 clones in the sample, 87% were seen once. The CDR3 length is 14 residues. The germline gives CDR1 ENHRY, CDR2 SYGVKD. The V gene lost 7 bases and the J gene lost 1 base, with 13 bases spanning the gap. The sequence came from a man aged 18 to 29 with acute COVID-19. The sample consisted of PBMCs or T cells enriched from blood (not recorded which). This chain uses TRBV10-3 with TRBJ1-1, with D tentatively TRBD1 (6 bases). As DNA, the CDR3 is TGTGCCATCACGAGGACAGAAACGAACACTGAAGCTTTCTTT. Translating gives CAITRTETNTEAFF.